These 30 T cell receptor beta chains share one sample of origin, sequenced in a study of Ad26.COV2.S vaccination and SARS-CoV-2 variants. Sequencing used immunoSEQ multiplex PCR; TCRdb keeps in-frame clones, though not all of them. Here the sample spans around 140,000 clones, 86% being singletons. Specimen: peripheral blood, collected after recovery from COVID-19. Receptor source: a human donor who had recovered from COVID-19.

The V and J genes are TRBV6-2 or TRBV6-3 and TRBJ1-5; D is unresolved. CDR1 and CDR2 from the germline V gene are MNHEY and SVGEGT. Trimming removed 0 bases from V and 2 bases from J, with 5 bases in between. The CDR3 consists of 14 residues. In nucleotides, the CDR3 is TGTGCCAGCAGTTACTCGGTCGGCAATCAGCCCCAGCATTTT. It is translated as CASSYSVGNQPQHF.

This clone turned up a few times. This chain links TRBV18 with TRBJ2-5, with TRBD2 matching over 9 bases. V gave up 2 bases and J gave up 4 bases; unmatched junction bases: 8. The CDR3 extends over 16 amino acids. Germline CDR1 is KGHSH and CDR2 is LQKENI. CDR3 amino acids: CASSPGAGGSGETQYF. The CDR3 nucleotides read TGTGCCAGCTCACCAGGTGCGGGGGGGTCCGGAGAGACCCAGTACTTC.

The chain is built from TRBV5-6 and TRBJ2-7; possible D gene TRBD2, 5 bases. CDR1 is SGHDT, CDR2 YYEEEE, per germline. Trimming cost V 5 bases and J 3 bases, with 12 bases left between them. The CDR3 has 13 amino acids. CDR3 protein: CASSPGLNYEQYF. CDR3 coding DNA: TGTGCCAGCAGTCCCGGACTGAACTACGAGCAGTACTTC. The whole variable domain, remainder taken from reference TRBV5-6 and TRBJ2-7, is DAGVTQSPTHLIKTRGQQVTLRCSPKSGHDTVSWYQQALGQGPQFIFQYYEEEERQRGNFPDRFSGHQFPNYSSELNVNALLLGDSALYLCASSPGLNYEQYFGPGTRLTVT.

This chain connects TRBV7-6 to TRBJ2-7; D uncertain. With 5 bases removed from V and 4 bases from J, the gap between germline ends came to 9 bases. The germline CDR1 and CDR2 sequences are SGHVS and FNYEAQ. The CDR3 has 12 amino acids. This chain's CDR3 is CASSPSLYEQYF. The CDR3 DNA is TGTGCCAGCAGCCCGAGCCTGTACGAGCAGTACTTC.

Here the CDR3 DNA reads TGTGCCAGCAGTTATCGGCAGGGAGAGGAAAAACTGTTTTTT. This translates into CASSYRQGEEKLFF. The chain couples TRBV6-5 to TRBJ1-4, with D possibly TRBD1 on 5 matching bases. The germline V gene has CDR1 MNHEY and CDR2 SVGAGI. The CDR3 is 14 amino acids. Trimming took off 3 bases at V and 8 bases at J, with 13 bases between the two ends.

The chain couples TRBV24-1 to TRBJ2-5; no clear D gene. Germline V gene sequence: CDR1 KGHDR, CDR2 SFDVKD. The length of the CDR3 is 14 residues. Trimming stripped 1 base from V and 5 bases from J, with 10 bases between. The CDR3 here is CATSDFFGSETQYF. CDR3 coding DNA: TGTGCCACCAGTGATTTCTTCGGTTCCGAGACCCAGTACTTC.

The chain couples TRBV20-1 to TRBJ1-2; D remains unclear. CDR1 is DFQATT and CDR2 is SNEGSKA in the germline V gene (reference sequence). The CDR3 sequence is 12 residues long. V was shortened by 3 bases and J by 4 bases, with 9 bases between the two germline ends. CDR3 sequence (DNA): TGCAGTGCTAGTGGAGGAGCCTATGGCTACACCTTC. Residues: CSASGGAYGYTF.

J is TRBJ2-3 and V is TRBV7-2, with D tentatively TRBD2 (6 bases). Trimming cost V 1 base and J 4 bases, with 6 bases left between them. CDR3 length equals 13 residues. Germline V gives CDR1 SGHTA, CDR2 FQGNSA. The chain's CDR3 is CASSLGRADTQYF. For the CDR3, the DNA is TGTGCCAGCAGCTTAGGGAGGGCAGATACGCAGTATTTT.

This chain joins TRBV19 and TRBJ1-2, with 8 bases that match TRBD1. Germline-derived CDR1 and CDR2 are LNHDA and SQIVND (reference sequence). The CDR3 totals 15 residues. The junction had 5 bases not matched to a gene; V was cut back by 5 bases and J by 0 bases. In DNA, the CDR3 is TGTGCCAGTAGTTACACAGGGGGGACTAACTATGGCTACACCTTC. As protein: CASSYTGGTNYGYTF.

This sequence joins TRBV3-1 (or the pseudogene TRBV3-2) and TRBJ2-6; 7 positions match TRBD2. Germline CDR1 LGHDT, CDR2 YNNKEL (reference sequence). The CDR3 sequence is 15 residues long. J lost 4 bases, V lost 4 bases, and 4 bases had no gene match. CDR3 DNA sequence: TGTGCCAGCAGCCGGGGAGGGGCCGGGGCCAACGTCCTGACTTTC. It codes for CASSRGGAGANVLTF.

This CDR3 reads CASSRWTGSNSPLHF. The CDR3 DNA sequence: TGTGCCAGCAGCCGCTGGACAGGGAGTAATTCACCCCTCCACTTT. This chain uses TRBV9 with TRBJ1-6; 8 bases line up with TRBD1. Germline V gene sequence: CDR1 SGDLS, CDR2 YYNGEE. This CDR3 has 15 residues. V shed 4 bases, J shed 6 bases, and the junction held 6 bases outside the gene matches.

The chain uses TRBV6-5 and TRBJ2-5, with a tentative D call TRBD1 (5 bases). There are 13 residues in the CDR3. In germline, CDR1 is MNHEY, CDR2 SVGAGI. Between the trimmed V and J ends, which lost 5 bases and 5 bases, there was a span of 12 bases. The DNA of the CDR3 is TGTGCCAGCAGTCCAGGGTTGTCGGAGACCCAGTACTTC. Amino acid sequence: CASSPGLSETQYF.

This clone was picked up a small number of times. The chain is built from TRBV14 and TRBJ1-6; no reliable D call. From germline, CDR1 is SGHDN and CDR2 FVKESK. Trimming removed 0 bases from V and 9 bases from J, with 6 bases in between. The CDR3 length is 13 residues. DNA of the CDR3: TGTGCCAGCAGCCAAGAATTAGGTTCACCCCTCCACTTT. Its protein is CASSQELGSPLHF.

The V gene is TRBV7-9, the J gene TRBJ2-6; TRBD2 agrees at 10 bases. CDR1 is SEHNR and CDR2 is FQNEAQ in the germline V gene (reference sequence). The CDR3 totals 19 residues. V was pared by 5 bases and J by 0 bases, with 10 bases of the junction left unmatched. This CDR3 is CASSRLLAGASSGANVLTF. In DNA form, the CDR3 reads TGTGCCAGCAGCCGCCTTCTAGCGGGGGCCTCCTCTGGGGCCAACGTCCTGACTTTC.

In regard to this clone: One end of the junction fails to match germline, which may point to a read error. The CDR3 region is CTSSIRWVQEFSNQPQHF. The CDR3 region has the DNA TGTACCAGTAGTATTAGGTGGGTCCAAGAGTTTAGCAATCAGCCCCAGCATTTT. The rearrangement uses TRBV19 and TRBJ1-5; D uncertain. The CDR3 extends over 18 amino acids. Per germline, CDR1 LNHDA and CDR2 SQIVND (reference sequence).

The J gene is TRBJ2-1, the V gene TRBV7-2; D is perhaps TRBD1 (6 bases). Germline V gives CDR1 SGHTA, CDR2 FQGNSA. CDR3 size: 15 residues. V dropped 5 bases and J dropped 5 bases, with 16 bases sitting between them. CDR3 sequence (DNA): TGTGCCAGCAGCGCCACTACAGGGTCCCACAATGAGCAGTTCTTC. Translated, it gives CASSATTGSHNEQFF.

The V and J genes are TRBV30 and TRBJ1-5; TRBD1 matches at 7 bases. The trim removed 2 bases at V and 5 bases at J, leaving 9 bases unmatched. This CDR3 is built from 15 residues. CDR1 GTSNPN and CDR2 SVGIG come from the germline V gene (reference sequence). CDR3 DNA: TGTGCCTGGAGTTCGACAGGGTTGGGCCATCAGCCCCAGCATTTT. It is translated as CAWSSTGLGHQPQHF. Full variable domain (remainder filled in from reference TRBV30 and TRBJ1-5): SQTIHQWPATLVQPVGSPLSLECTVEGTSNPNLYWYRQAAGRGLQLLFYSVGIGQISSEVPQNLSASRPQDRQFILSSKKLLLSDSGFYLCAWSSTGLGHQPQHFGDGTRLSIL.

Regarding this clone: At one end, the junction sequence differs from germline, possibly due to a read error. The CDR3 protein is CASSNFRGSYNSPLHF. Here the CDR3 DNA reads TGTGCCAGCAGTAACTTCAGGGGCTCCTACAATTCACCCCTCCACTTT. This chain joins TRBV6-5 and TRBJ1-6, with a tentative D call TRBD1 (6 bases). CDR3 length: 16 residues. The germline V gene encodes CDR1 MNHEY and CDR2 SVGAGI.

This chain joins TRBV10-2 and TRBJ1-2, with D unclear. The V and J ends lost 3 bases and 7 bases respectively, with 6 bases between them. In germline, CDR1 is WSHSY, CDR2 SAAADI. The CDR3 totals 11 residues. The CDR3 DNA is TGCGCCAGCAGTGAAGGAGTTGGCTACACCTTC. Translated: CASSEGVGYTF.

This chain connects TRBV6-2 or TRBV6-3 to TRBJ2-1, with TRBD2 identical over 8 bases. The V segment lost 5 bases and the J segment 10 bases; nucleotides outside the gene matches: 7. Germline V lookup: CDR1 MNHEY, CDR2 SVGEGT. CDR3 size: 13 residues. The CDR3 coding sequence is TGTGCCAGCAGTGTCGGGGGGGCGGGGGAGCAGTTCTTC. This codes for CASSVGGAGEQFF.

The chain employs TRBV19 and TRBJ2-3; 10 bases fit TRBD1. With V trimmed by 5 bases and J by 4 bases, 6 bases remained unmatched. This CDR3 contains 15 residues. The germline V gene encodes CDR1 LNHDA and CDR2 SQIVND (reference sequence). CDR3 residues: CASSAWDRGADTQYF. For the CDR3, the DNA is TGTGCCAGTAGTGCCTGGGACAGGGGAGCAGATACGCAGTATTTT.

The V and J genes are TRBV5-1 and TRBJ2-1, with D uncertain. In germline, CDR1 is SGHRS, CDR2 YFSETQ. The CDR3 sequence is 11 residues long. With 5 bases removed from V and 10 bases from J, the gap between germline ends came to 10 bases. CDR3 DNA sequence: TGCGCCAGCAGTGCCACACTCGAGCAGTTCTTC. Protein: CASSATLEQFF.

The rearrangement uses TRBV29-1 and TRBJ2-7; a possible D gene is TRBD1 (6 bases). The CDR3 runs to 15 residues. V lost 7 bases and J 0 bases, leaving 19 bases between the germline ends. Germline values: CDR1 SQVTM, CDR2 ANQGSEA. The CDR3 loop reads CSGMEDSKSSYEQYF. The CDR3 nucleotides are TGCAGCGGTATGGAGGACAGCAAGAGCTCCTACGAGCAGTACTTC.

The chain carries TRBV5-6 and TRBJ1-2, with D perhaps TRBD1 (6 bases). The V gene lost 4 bases and the J gene lost 5 bases, with 12 bases spanning the gap. Germline V gene lookup returns CDR1 SGHDT and CDR2 YYEEEE. The CDR3 length is 13 residues. DNA for the CDR3: TGTGCCAGCAGCACGGACAGCTCTTATGGCTACACCTTC. Translated, it gives CASSTDSSYGYTF.

The chain couples TRBV10-2 to TRBJ2-7; 9 nucleotides align to TRBD1. The CDR3 has 15 residues. Germline values: CDR1 WSHSY, CDR2 SAAADI. The V gene end was trimmed by 7 bases and the J gene end by 5 bases; junction bases not matched to a gene: 12. CDR3 region: CASTLRGQGNHEQYF. CDR3 nucleotides: TGCGCCAGCACCCTACGGGGACAGGGAAACCACGAGCAGTACTTC.

The chain uses TRBV30 and TRBJ1-6; D is uncertain. Germline V lookup: CDR1 GTSNPN, CDR2 SVGIG (reference sequence). Trimming left V 5 bases short and J 10 bases short, with 12 bases between. The CDR3 has 12 residues. CDR3 sequence reads: CAWAAGGSPLHF. In DNA form, the CDR3 reads TGTGCCTGGGCGGCCGGAGGCTCACCCCTCCACTTT.

The chain carries TRBV18 and TRBJ1-2; TRBD1 is a possible D gene (5 bases). The CDR3 totals 14 residues. V was shortened by 2 bases and J by 2 bases, with 9 bases between the two germline ends. CDR1 KGHSH and CDR2 LQKENI come from the germline V gene. The CDR3 coding sequence is TGTGCCAGCTCACCATGGGCAGGGAACTATGGCTACACCTTC. Translation: CASSPWAGNYGYTF. Filled out from reference TRBV18 and TRBJ1-2, the complete variable domain reads NAGVMQNPRHLVRRRGQEARLRCSPMKGHSHVYWYRQLPEEGLKFMVYLQKENIIDESGMPKERFSAEFPKEGPSILRIQQVVRGDSAAYFCASSPWAGNYGYTFGSGTRLTVV.

The chain joins TRBV7-2 to TRBJ1-1; D gene uncertain. CDR3 size: 13 residues. The germline gives CDR1 SGHTA, CDR2 FQGNSA. Trimming took 4 bases from V and 4 from J, leaving 10 bases between them. Written as DNA, the CDR3 is TGTGCCAGCAGCTCCCTCGGGATCACTGAAGCTTTCTTT. It is translated as CASSSLGITEAFF.

The chain combines TRBV12-3 or TRBV12-4 with TRBJ2-7, with D tentatively TRBD1 or TRBD2 (5 bases each). V lost 7 bases and J 2 bases, leaving 12 bases between the germline ends. The CDR3 has 13 residues. The CDR3 sequence is CASTRDHAYEQYF. The CDR3 nucleotides are TGTGCCAGCACCAGGGACCATGCCTACGAGCAGTACTTC.

The chain links TRBV15 to TRBJ1-6; D is uncertain. The CDR3 is made up of 15 amino acids. Trimming took 0 bases from V and 6 from J, leaving 9 bases between them. Per the germline V gene, CDR1 is LNHNV and CDR2 is YYDKDF (reference sequence). The chain's CDR3 is CATSRDRGLNSPLHF. Written as DNA, the CDR3 is TGTGCCACCAGCAGAGATCGAGGGCTTAATTCACCCCTCCACTTT.